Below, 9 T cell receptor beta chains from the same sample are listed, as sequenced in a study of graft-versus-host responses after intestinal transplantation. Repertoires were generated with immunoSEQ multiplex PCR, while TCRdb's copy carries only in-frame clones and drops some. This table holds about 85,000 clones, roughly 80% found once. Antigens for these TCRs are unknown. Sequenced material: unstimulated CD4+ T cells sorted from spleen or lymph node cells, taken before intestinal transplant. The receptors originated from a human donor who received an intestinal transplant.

The CDR3 bases are TGTGCCAGCAGTGAATCCCCCACCCTCCACTTT. Its translation is CASSESPTLHF. The rearrangement links TRBV2 to TRBJ1-6, with no clear D. Trimming pared 2 bases from V and 14 bases from J, leaving 7 bases between. Germline CDR1 is SNHLY and CDR2 is FYNNEI. This CDR3 spans 11 amino acids.

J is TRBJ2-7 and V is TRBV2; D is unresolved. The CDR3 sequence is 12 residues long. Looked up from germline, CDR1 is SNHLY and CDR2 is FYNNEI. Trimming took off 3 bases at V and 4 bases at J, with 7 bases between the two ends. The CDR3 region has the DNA TGTGCCAGCAGTGATGACTCGTACGAGCAGTACTTC. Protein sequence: CASSDDSYEQYF.

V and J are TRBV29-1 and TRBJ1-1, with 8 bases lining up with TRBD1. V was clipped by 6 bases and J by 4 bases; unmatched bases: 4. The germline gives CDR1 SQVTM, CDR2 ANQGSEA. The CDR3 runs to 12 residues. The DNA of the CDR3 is TGCAGCGTAGGAACAGGGGGCACTGAAGCTTTCTTT. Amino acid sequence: CSVGTGGTEAFF.

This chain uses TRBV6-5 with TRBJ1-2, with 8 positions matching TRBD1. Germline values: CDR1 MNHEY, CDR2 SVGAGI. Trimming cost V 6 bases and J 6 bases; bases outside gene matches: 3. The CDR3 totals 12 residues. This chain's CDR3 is CASRQGANGYTF. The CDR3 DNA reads TGTGCCAGCAGGCAGGGGGCCAATGGCTACACCTTC.

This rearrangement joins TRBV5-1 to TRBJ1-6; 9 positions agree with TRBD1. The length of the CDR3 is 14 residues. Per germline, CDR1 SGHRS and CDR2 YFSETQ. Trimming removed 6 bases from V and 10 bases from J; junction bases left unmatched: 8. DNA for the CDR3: TGCGCCAGCACTCCCGGGACAGGGAACTCACCCCTCCACTTT. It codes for CASTPGTGNSPLHF.

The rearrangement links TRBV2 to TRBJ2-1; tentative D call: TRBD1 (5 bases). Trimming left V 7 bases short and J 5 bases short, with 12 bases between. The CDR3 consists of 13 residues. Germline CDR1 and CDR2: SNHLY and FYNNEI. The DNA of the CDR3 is TGTGCCAGCATTGGAACAGGTAACAATGAGCAGTTCTTC. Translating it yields CASIGTGNNEQFF. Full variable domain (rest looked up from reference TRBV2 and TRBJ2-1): EPEVTQTPSHQVTQMGQEVILRCVPISNHLYFYWYRQILGQKVEFLVSFYNNEISEKSEIFDDQFSVERPDGSNFTLKIRSTKLEDSAMYFCASIGTGNNEQFFGPGTRLTVL.

The CDR3 sequence: CASRKTGRPQHF. In DNA form, the CDR3 reads TGTGCCAGCAGGAAGACAGGGCGGCCCCAGCATTTT. The chain combines TRBV2 with TRBJ1-5; the match to TRBD1 covers 7 bases. Germline V gives CDR1 SNHLY, CDR2 FYNNEI. The CDR3 length is 12 residues. Trimming removed 6 bases from V and 9 bases from J; junction bases left unmatched: 5. Supplemented by reference TRBV2 and TRBJ1-5, the full variable domain reads EPEVTQTPSHQVTQMGQEVILRCVPISNHLYFYWYRQILGQKVEFLVSFYNNEISEKSEIFDDQFSVERPDGSNFTLKIRSTKLEDSAMYFCASRKTGRPQHFGDGTRLSIL.

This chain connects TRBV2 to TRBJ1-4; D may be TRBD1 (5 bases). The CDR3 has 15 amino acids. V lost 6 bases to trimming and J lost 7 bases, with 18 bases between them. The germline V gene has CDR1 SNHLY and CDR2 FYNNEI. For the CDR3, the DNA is TGTGCCAGCAGGCCTGACAGAGTGTTTTTTGAAAAACTGTTTTTT. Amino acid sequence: CASRPDRVFFEKLFF.

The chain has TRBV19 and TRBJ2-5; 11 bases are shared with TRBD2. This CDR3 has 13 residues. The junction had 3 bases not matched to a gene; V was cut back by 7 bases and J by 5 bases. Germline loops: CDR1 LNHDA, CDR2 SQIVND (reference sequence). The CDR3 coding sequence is TGTGCCAGTAAGCTAGCGGGAGGTGAGACCCAGTACTTC. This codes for CASKLAGGETQYF.